The T cell receptor beta chain under discussion was sequenced for a study of response to subunit inactivated influenza vaccine (dated by TCRdb to between 2018 and 2020). About the investigation overall: The study used deep quantitative T cell receptor repertoire profiling to track responses to a trivalent subunit inactivated influenza vaccine. What the study reported, not specific to this receptor: The authors proposed that each seasonal influenza vaccination may bring in only a limited number of new T cells.

Receptors were amplified or captured by RT-PCR. Sequencing was performed on an Illumina HiSeq 2500. The public reads were reprocessed in TCRdb via fastp at Q25 and MiXCR, keeping in-frame beta chains. Rows merge per CDR3 protein into single entries with the most common DNA and genes. Recorded for this sample are a few hundred thousand distinct CDR3 sequences; about 14% of them occurred a single time. The ten most abundant clones make up roughly 10% of the sample. There are a few counts of this clonotype. Its recognized antigen is unknown. A read error may produce the germline difference seen at one junction end. Inclusive of the bounding cysteine and phenylalanine, the CDR3 is 15 residues long. Just CDR3 DNA is preserved here, 45 bases in frame from base 1. The germline V gene gives CDR1 as SGHRS and CDR2 as YFSETQ.

This TCR derives from a man in his fifties who received an inactivated influenza vaccine. Donor details come from another sample of the same person, matched by shared clones. The sample consisted of PBMCs from blood, taken approximately 13 days after vaccination. The sequence is built from TRBV5-1 and TRBJ2-5, with the D gene tentatively TRBD1 or TRBD2, based on 5 matching bases in each. The DNA sequence follows: TGCGCCAGCAGGTTGGGGGAAGCCTTCCAAGAGACCCAGTACTTC. The resulting protein is CASRLGEAFQETQYF.